A selection of T cell receptor beta chains follows, all from one sample in a study of CD8 T cells in ankylosing spondylitis. TCRdb redid the calling of the 5' RACE reads with MiXCR, one entry per CDR3 protein. The profile shows 350,000 to 450,000 distinct CDR3 sequences, 20% to 25% of them singletons. Sequenced: blood, either unsorted or a sorted T cell fraction (not recorded which). These receptors were obtained from a male donor with ankylosing spondylitis or in good health (not recorded which). Each CDR3 is given with its conserved first and last residue.

v_gene,len,CDR3aa
TRBV4-1,17,CASSQDSGGGPYNEQFF
TRBV5-1,13,CASSLTRGHEQYF
TRBV7-2,15,CASSLVDGPTNTQYF
TRBV12-3/TRBV12-4,16,CASSPLTGGNTGELFF
TRBV4-1,15,CASSQVTGDLDEQFF
TRBV18,12,CASSPGLPEQFF
TRBV27,14,CASSFLRENTEAFF
TRBV28,15,CASSLRGIGANVLTF
TRBV12-3/TRBV12-4,18,CASTRTSGAYNLHNEQFF
TRBV20-1,13,CSAGGQGNTEAFF
TRBV14,16,CASSQEYRVRTDTQYF
TRBV6-2/TRBV6-3,17,CASNQLGMTMSTDTQYF
TRBV12-3/TRBV12-4,12,CASQGNTGELFF
TRBV28,14,CASSPGRAGDGYTF
TRBV12-3/TRBV12-4,14,CASSFIGIGETQYF
TRBV5-1,16,CASSWTRDRVLDTQYF
TRBV5-1,13,CASSPGNSYEQYF
TRBV20-1,14,CSARDRSSNTEAFF